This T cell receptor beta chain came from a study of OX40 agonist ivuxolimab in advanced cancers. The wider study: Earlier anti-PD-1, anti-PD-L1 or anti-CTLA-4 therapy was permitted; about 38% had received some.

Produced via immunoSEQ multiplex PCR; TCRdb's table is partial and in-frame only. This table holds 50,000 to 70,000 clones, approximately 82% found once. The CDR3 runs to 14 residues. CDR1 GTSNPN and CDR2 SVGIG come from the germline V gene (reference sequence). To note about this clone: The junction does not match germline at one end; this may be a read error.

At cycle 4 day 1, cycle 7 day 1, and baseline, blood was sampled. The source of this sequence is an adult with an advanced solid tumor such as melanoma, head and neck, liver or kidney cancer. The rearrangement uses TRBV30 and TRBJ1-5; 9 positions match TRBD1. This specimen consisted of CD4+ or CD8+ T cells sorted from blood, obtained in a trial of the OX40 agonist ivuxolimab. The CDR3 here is CAWQRTGDNQPRHF. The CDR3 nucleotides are TGTGCCTGGCAGCGGACAGGGGACAATCAGCCCCGGCATTTT.